The rows below give T cell receptor beta chains drawn from one sample of a study of early T cells in non-severe SARS-CoV-2 infection. From the 5' RACE reads, TCRdb called clonotypes with MiXCR, one entry per CDR3 protein. The sample comprises tens of thousands of distinct CDR3 sequences, about 5.1% of which are singletons, and around 10% rests with the top ten. Sequencing was carried out using whole blood. The receptors stem from an adult who was a healthcare worker with PCR-confirmed SARS-CoV-2 infection or an uninfected control (not recorded which). CDR3s include the opening cysteine and the closing phenylalanine or tryptophan. A D gene is named only where the DNA matches it firmly. Rows may omit the clone size; those that give it use once, few, many or a size class.

V gene: TRBV12-3/TRBV12-4
J gene: TRBJ1-1
D gene: .
clone size: many
CDR3 protein: CASSPRGNTEAFF
CDR3 DNA: TGTGCCAGCAGCCCCAGGGGGAACACTGAAGCTTTCTTT

V gene: TRBV3-1
J gene: TRBJ1-1
D gene: .
clone size: many
CDR3 protein: CASSPGRSGAFF
CDR3 DNA: TGTGCCAGCAGCCCCGGTCGGAGCGGGGCTTTCTTT

V gene: TRBV20-1
J gene: TRBJ2-2
D gene: TRBD1
clone size: many
CDR3 protein: CSASGTARGELFF
CDR3 DNA: TGCAGTGCCTCCGGGACAGCAAGGGGGGAGCTGTTTTTT

V gene: TRBV6-6
J gene: TRBJ1-5
D gene: TRBD1
clone size: many
CDR3 protein: CASSYPGQVFSNQPQHF
CDR3 DNA: TGTGCCAGCAGTTACCCAGGACAGGTCTTTAGCAATCAGCCCCAGCATTTT

V gene: TRBV4-1
J gene: TRBJ2-3
D gene: .
clone size: .
CDR3 protein: CASSQDWGAQADTQYF
CDR3 DNA: TGCGCCAGCAGCCAAGATTGGGGCGCCCAGGCAGATACGCAGTATTTT

V gene: TRBV27
J gene: TRBJ2-5
D gene: .
clone size: few
CDR3 protein: CASRRIPQETQYF
CDR3 DNA: TGTGCCAGCCGACGAATTCCCCAAGAGACCCAGTACTTC

V gene: TRBV10-3
J gene: TRBJ2-5
D gene: .
clone size: .
CDR3 protein: CAISGGGTAQETQYF
CDR3 DNA: TGTGCCATCAGTGGAGGCGGTACAGCTCAAGAGACCCAGTACTTC

V gene: TRBV12-3/TRBV12-4
J gene: TRBJ2-1
D gene: .
clone size: few
CDR3 protein: CASGKGDKVFGEQFF
CDR3 DNA: TGTGCCAGCGGAAAGGGGGACAAAGTGTTTGGTGAGCAGTTCTTC

V gene: TRBV29-1
J gene: TRBJ2-5
D gene: .
clone size: .
CDR3 protein: CSVKGLAQETQYF
CDR3 DNA: TGCAGCGTCAAAGGCCTAGCGCAAGAGACCCAGTACTTC

V gene: TRBV6-2/TRBV6-3
J gene: TRBJ2-1
D gene: .
clone size: many
CDR3 protein: CASSYEAWLNEQFF
CDR3 DNA: TGTGCCAGCAGTTACGAGGCCTGGCTGAATGAGCAGTTCTTC

V gene: TRBV3-1
J gene: TRBJ2-7
D gene: .
clone size: many
CDR3 protein: CASSPTGILYEQYF
CDR3 DNA: TGTGCCAGCAGCCCGACAGGAATCCTCTACGAGCAGTACTTC

V gene: TRBV20-1
J gene: TRBJ1-2
D gene: .
clone size: large
CDR3 protein: CSARDVGTGIYGYTF
CDR3 DNA: TGCAGTGCTAGAGACGTTGGGACGGGAATCTATGGCTACACCTTC

V gene: TRBV29-1
J gene: TRBJ2-1
D gene: .
clone size: many
CDR3 protein: CSVRGGSAYNEQFF
CDR3 DNA: TGCAGCGTTCGTGGGGGGTCGGCCTACAATGAGCAGTTCTTC

V gene: TRBV19
J gene: TRBJ2-5
D gene: TRBD2
clone size: few
CDR3 protein: CATSGTSPNSRTQYF
CDR3 DNA: TGTGCCACCTCCGGGACTAGCCCAAACAGTCGGACCCAGTACTTC

V gene: TRBV12-3/TRBV12-4
J gene: TRBJ1-1
D gene: .
clone size: many
CDR3 protein: CASSLTVGTEAFF
CDR3 DNA: TGTGCCAGCAGTTTGACAGTGGGGACTGAAGCTTTCTTT

V gene: TRBV12-3/TRBV12-4
J gene: TRBJ2-7
D gene: .
clone size: many
CDR3 protein: CASSSSYEQYF
CDR3 DNA: TGTGCCAGCAGTTCGTCCTACGAGCAGTACTTC

V gene: TRBV9
J gene: TRBJ2-1
D gene: .
clone size: .
CDR3 protein: CASSVLAYNEQFF
CDR3 DNA: TGTGCCAGCAGCGTACTAGCGTACAATGAGCAGTTCTTC

V gene: TRBV20-1
J gene: TRBJ2-1
D gene: .
clone size: many
CDR3 protein: CSAKPGPQGNEQFF
CDR3 DNA: TGCAGTGCTAAACCGGGCCCCCAGGGGAATGAGCAGTTCTTC

V gene: TRBV5-8
J gene: TRBJ1-1
D gene: .
clone size: .
CDR3 protein: CASSSGLNTEAFF
CDR3 DNA: TGTGCCAGCAGCTCGGGCCTGAACACTGAAGCTTTCTTT

V gene: TRBV5-6
J gene: TRBJ2-1
D gene: .
clone size: many
CDR3 protein: CASSLYARPAYNEQFF
CDR3 DNA: TGTGCCAGCAGCTTGTATGCCAGGCCCGCCTACAATGAGCAGTTCTTC

V gene: TRBV11-2
J gene: TRBJ1-2
D gene: TRBD1
clone size: many
CDR3 protein: CASSATGNYGYTF
CDR3 DNA: TGTGCCAGCAGCGCGACAGGGAACTATGGCTACACCTTC

V gene: TRBV29-1
J gene: TRBJ2-1
D gene: TRBD2
clone size: many
CDR3 protein: CSVGSLGGRGNEQFF
CDR3 DNA: TGCAGCGTTGGCTCCCTTGGCGGGAGAGGGAATGAGCAGTTCTTC

V gene: TRBV7-9
J gene: TRBJ1-4
D gene: .
clone size: many
CDR3 protein: CASSLGYIGGNEKLFF
CDR3 DNA: TGTGCCAGCAGCTTAGGGTACATCGGAGGGAATGAAAAACTGTTTTTT

V gene: TRBV7-9
J gene: TRBJ2-3
D gene: TRBD2
clone size: few
CDR3 protein: CASSLLTTSGRAAQYF
CDR3 DNA: TGTGCCAGCAGCTTATTAACGACTAGCGGGAGGGCCGCGCAGTATTTT

V gene: TRBV28
J gene: TRBJ1-2
D gene: .
clone size: .
CDR3 protein: CASRADRNIYGYTF
CDR3 DNA: TGTGCCAGCAGAGCCGACAGGAACATCTATGGCTACACCTTC

V gene: TRBV20-1
J gene: TRBJ2-1
D gene: TRBD2
clone size: many
CDR3 protein: CSAGLAGKYNEQFF
CDR3 DNA: TGCAGTGCGGGACTAGCGGGGAAGTACAATGAGCAGTTCTTC

V gene: TRBV5-1
J gene: TRBJ2-2
D gene: .
clone size: few
CDR3 protein: CASSLQGQTNTGEPFF
CDR3 DNA: TGCGCCAGCAGCTTGCAAGGACAGACGAACACCGGGGAGCCGTTTTTT

V gene: TRBV25-1
J gene: TRBJ2-1
D gene: TRBD1
clone size: few
CDR3 protein: CASSRMEGQGVLGEQFF
CDR3 DNA: TGTGCCAGCAGTCGAATGGAAGGACAGGGGGTTCTGGGTGAGCAGTTCTTC

V gene: TRBV5-1
J gene: TRBJ1-3
D gene: .
clone size: many
CDR3 protein: CASSRTVNSGNTIYF
CDR3 DNA: TGCGCCAGCAGCCGGACAGTCAACTCTGGAAACACCATATATTTT

V gene: TRBV28
J gene: TRBJ2-1
D gene: .
clone size: many
CDR3 protein: CADHAWGHNEQFF
CDR3 DNA: TGTGCCGATCATGCCTGGGGGCACAATGAGCAGTTCTTC

V gene: TRBV28
J gene: TRBJ2-3
D gene: .
clone size: few
CDR3 protein: CASRPSGSLGTDTQYF
CDR3 DNA: TGTGCCAGCAGGCCCTCAGGTAGCTTGGGGACAGATACGCAGTATTTT

V gene: TRBV19
J gene: TRBJ2-7
D gene: .
clone size: .
CDR3 protein: CASSIPSRRVGDEQYF
CDR3 DNA: TGTGCCAGTAGTATTCCCTCCCGGCGGGTTGGGGACGAGCAGTACTTC

V gene: TRBV5-4
J gene: TRBJ2-7
D gene: .
clone size: large
CDR3 protein: CASSLYRFGSRFPYEQYF
CDR3 DNA: TGTGCCAGCAGCTTGTACCGGTTCGGCTCCCGATTTCCTTACGAGCAGTACTTC

V gene: TRBV6-5
J gene: TRBJ2-1
D gene: .
clone size: many
CDR3 protein: CASTQGGLNEQFF
CDR3 DNA: TGTGCCAGCACCCAAGGCGGGTTGAATGAGCAGTTCTTC

V gene: TRBV27
J gene: TRBJ1-1
D gene: TRBD1
clone size: many
CDR3 protein: CASSLRTGVDAFF
CDR3 DNA: TGTGCCAGCAGTCTCCGGACAGGGGTAGACGCTTTCTTT

V gene: TRBV6-2/TRBV6-3
J gene: TRBJ2-1
D gene: .
clone size: .
CDR3 protein: CASSPPTGYSYNEQFF
CDR3 DNA: TGTGCCAGCAGCCCCCCCACAGGTTACTCCTACAATGAGCAGTTCTTC

V gene: TRBV4-3
J gene: TRBJ2-1
D gene: .
clone size: many
CDR3 protein: CASSQASRNEQFF
CDR3 DNA: TGCGCCAGCAGCCAAGCCTCCCGCAATGAGCAGTTCTTC

V gene: TRBV5-1
J gene: TRBJ2-3
D gene: .
clone size: many
CDR3 protein: CASRPGSTDTQYF
CDR3 DNA: TGCGCCAGCAGGCCGGGGAGCACAGATACGCAGTATTTT

V gene: TRBV29-1
J gene: TRBJ2-2
D gene: .
clone size: many
CDR3 protein: CSAGTLNTGELFF
CDR3 DNA: TGCAGTGCCGGGACTTTGAACACCGGGGAGCTGTTTTTT

V gene: TRBV27
J gene: TRBJ1-1
D gene: TRBD1
clone size: many
CDR3 protein: CASRKPGGLFRENTEAFF
CDR3 DNA: TGTGCCAGCAGAAAGCCAGGGGGTTTATTTAGGGAGAACACTGAAGCTTTCTTT

V gene: TRBV18
J gene: TRBJ2-1
D gene: .
clone size: many
CDR3 protein: CASSPTGAYNEQFF
CDR3 DNA: TGTGCCAGCTCACCGACAGGAGCTTACAATGAGCAGTTCTTC

V gene: TRBV4-3
J gene: TRBJ2-6
D gene: .
clone size: many
CDR3 protein: CASSLQGSSSGANVLTF
CDR3 DNA: TGCGCCAGCAGCCTTCAGGGATCTAGCTCTGGGGCCAACGTCCTGACTTTC

V gene: TRBV4-1
J gene: TRBJ2-3
D gene: TRBD1
clone size: few
CDR3 protein: CASSQEGTGGTDTQYF
CDR3 DNA: TGCGCCAGCAGCCAAGAGGGTACAGGGGGCACAGATACGCAGTATTTT

V gene: TRBV18
J gene: TRBJ2-1
D gene: .
clone size: few
CDR3 protein: CASSPDLSSYNEQFF
CDR3 DNA: TGTGCCAGCTCACCAGATTTGAGCTCCTACAATGAGCAGTTCTTC

V gene: TRBV5-1
J gene: TRBJ2-1
D gene: .
clone size: medium-sized
CDR3 protein: CASSLGTSANEQFF
CDR3 DNA: TGCGCCAGCAGCTTGGGGACCTCCGCAAATGAGCAGTTCTTC

V gene: TRBV20-1
J gene: TRBJ1-4
D gene: .
clone size: many
CDR3 protein: CSAEPGPTNEKLFF
CDR3 DNA: TGCAGTGCGGAACCGGGACCAACTAATGAAAAACTGTTTTTT

V gene: TRBV11-2
J gene: TRBJ2-7
D gene: .
clone size: many
CDR3 protein: CASSLEVVRGEGYEQYF
CDR3 DNA: TGTGCCAGCAGCTTAGAGGTCGTCCGAGGCGAAGGCTACGAGCAGTACTTC

V gene: TRBV7-2
J gene: TRBJ2-3
D gene: .
clone size: few
CDR3 protein: CASSPSYTDTQYF
CDR3 DNA: TGTGCCAGCAGCCCCTCTTACACAGATACGCAGTATTTT

V gene: TRBV24-1
J gene: TRBJ2-1
D gene: .
clone size: many
CDR3 protein: CATSDLGVGGSSYNEQFF
CDR3 DNA: TGTGCCACCAGTGATCTGGGGGTAGGCGGAAGCTCCTACAATGAGCAGTTCTTC

V gene: TRBV7-9
J gene: TRBJ2-2
D gene: TRBD2
clone size: many
CDR3 protein: CASSLPAGDGGELFF
CDR3 DNA: TGTGCCAGCAGCTTACCAGCGGGAGACGGCGGGGAGCTGTTTTTT

V gene: TRBV4-1
J gene: TRBJ2-4
D gene: TRBD1
clone size: .
CDR3 protein: CASSRRTGGRGAKNIQYF
CDR3 DNA: TGCGCCAGCAGTCGCAGGACAGGGGGCCGCGGAGCCAAAAACATTCAGTACTTC

V gene: TRBV29-1
J gene: TRBJ2-7
D gene: .
clone size: many
CDR3 protein: CSVETELSYEQYF
CDR3 DNA: TGCAGCGTAGAGACAGAACTCTCCTACGAGCAGTACTTC

V gene: TRBV29-1
J gene: TRBJ2-1
D gene: TRBD2
clone size: many
CDR3 protein: CSVEGGDLAGNEQFF
CDR3 DNA: TGCAGCGTTGAAGGGGGGGATCTAGCGGGTAATGAGCAGTTCTTC

V gene: TRBV7-2
J gene: TRBJ2-1
D gene: .
clone size: many
CDR3 protein: CASSLDKGYNYNEQFF
CDR3 DNA: TGTGCCAGCAGCTTAGACAAGGGTTACAACTACAATGAGCAGTTCTTC

V gene: TRBV6-2/TRBV6-3
J gene: TRBJ1-2
D gene: .
clone size: many
CDR3 protein: CASSNGQNYGYTF
CDR3 DNA: TGTGCCAGCAGTAACGGACAGAACTATGGCTACACCTTC

V gene: TRBV7-8
J gene: TRBJ2-5
D gene: TRBD2
clone size: many
CDR3 protein: CASSFSTSGYQETQYF
CDR3 DNA: TGTGCCAGCAGCTTCTCGACTAGCGGCTACCAAGAGACCCAGTACTTC

V gene: TRBV20-1
J gene: TRBJ1-5
D gene: TRBD1
clone size: few
CDR3 protein: CSASMEGAIPNQPQHF
CDR3 DNA: TGCAGTGCTAGCATGGAGGGGGCTATTCCAAATCAGCCCCAGCATTTT

V gene: TRBV12-3/TRBV12-4
J gene: TRBJ2-7
D gene: TRBD2
clone size: few
CDR3 protein: CASSLGPWDYSYEQYF
CDR3 DNA: TGTGCCAGCAGTTTGGGCCCCTGGGACTATTCCTACGAGCAGTACTTC

V gene: TRBV6-6
J gene: TRBJ2-4
D gene: TRBD1
clone size: many
CDR3 protein: CASSYGGTGAKNIQYF
CDR3 DNA: TGTGCCAGCAGTTACGGCGGGACAGGGGCCAAAAACATTCAGTACTTC